These 20 T cell receptor beta chains originate from one sample sequenced in a study of T cells in Graves' hyperthyroidism and ophthalmopathy. Amplification of TCR beta CDR3 regions was performed using RNA transcripts as template. A set of HTBI primers served as the primers for a first-round RT-PCR of the TCR CDR3. TCRdb itself ran the multiplex PCR reads through MiXCR, one entry per CDR3 protein. Among about 740,000 distinct CDR3 sequences, approximately 14% were seen once, and the ten largest hold roughly 10%. Sequences were obtained from blood. The receptors here all came from a woman younger than 35 with Graves' hyperthyroidism.

This clonotype showed up many times. This chain connects TRBV11-1 to TRBJ2-7; no clear D. The CDR3 length is 13 residues. Germline V CDR1 and CDR2: SGHAT, FQDESV (reference sequence). The ends were cut back, 3 bases at V and 2 bases at J, with 8 bases in the middle. In nucleotides, the CDR3 is TGTGCCAGCAGCTTTTTAAACACCTACGAGCAGTACTTC. Amino acid sequence: CASSFLNTYEQYF.

This clonotype turned up a few times. V gene TRBV4-3 combines with J gene TRBJ1-2, with 7 bases matching TRBD1. Germline V gene sequence: CDR1 LGHNA, CDR2 YSLEER. V was pared by 4 bases and J by 7 bases, with 6 bases of the junction left unmatched. This CDR3 is 13 amino acids long. CDR3 in DNA: TGCGCCAGCAGCCGAACAGGGGTGGTTGGCTACACCTTC. This codes for CASSRTGVVGYTF.

The table lists this clonotype with many counts. The V call is TRBV5-6, the J call TRBJ2-7; D is unclear. Germline CDR1 is SGHDT and CDR2 is YYEEEE. Trimming shortened V by 1 base and J by 5 bases, and 10 bases separated the two germline ends. The CDR3 has 13 amino acids. The CDR3 loop is CASSLLGSNEQYF. CDR3 nucleotide sequence: TGTGCCAGCAGCTTGTTGGGTAGTAACGAGCAGTACTTC.

This clonotype was seen repeatedly, ten times or more. The gene calls are TRBV20-1 and TRBJ2-1, with TRBD1 matching over 7 bases. Germline lookup yields CDR1 DFQATT and CDR2 SNEGSKA (reference sequence). This CDR3 has 14 residues. After removal of 1 base from V and 3 bases from J, the junction contained 3 bases not matched to a gene. In nucleotides, the CDR3 is TGCAGTGCTAGAGGTTACAGGGGCTACAATGAGCAGTTCTTC. Protein product: CSARGYRGYNEQFF.

This rearrangement joins TRBV9 to TRBJ1-1; D possibly corresponds to TRBD1 (5 bases). Looked up from germline, CDR1 is SGDLS and CDR2 is YYNGEE. CDR3 length equals 14 residues. Trimming cost V 0 bases and J 5 bases, with 11 bases left between them. As DNA, the CDR3 is TGTGCCAGCAGCGTAGTTCCGGGGGAAACTGAAGCTTTCTTT. Protein product: CASSVVPGETEAFF.

On this clonotype: At one boundary the junction diverges from the germline segment, which might be a read error. This chain joins TRBV13 and TRBJ1-1, with D unresolved. This CDR3 is built from 14 residues. CDR1 is PRHDT and CDR2 is FYEKMQ in the germline V gene (reference sequence). This chain's CDR3 is CASSTLTLNTGAFF. Here the CDR3 DNA reads TGTGCCAGCAGCACCCTCACCCTGAACACTGGAGCTTTCTTT.

This clonotype came up many times. V is TRBV6-5 and J is TRBJ1-2; TRBD1 aligns across 7 bases. The CDR3 contains 19 residues. Germline trimming cut 0 bases from V and 2 bases from J; bases unmatched to any gene: 15. The germline gives CDR1 MNHEY, CDR2 SVGAGI. CDR3 region: CASSYSTGGAGGTNYGYTF. In DNA form, the CDR3 reads TGTGCCAGCAGTTACTCGACGGGGGGGGCAGGGGGTACAAACTATGGCTACACCTTC.

This clonotype was found many times. V gene TRBV11-3 combines with J gene TRBJ2-2, with D maybe TRBD2 (5 bases). V lost 1 base to trimming and J lost 6 bases, with 18 bases between them. The germline gives CDR1 SGHNT, CDR2 YENEEA. CDR3 length equals 17 residues. The CDR3 spells CASSLGPGTTNAGELFF. For the CDR3, the DNA is TGTGCCAGCAGCTTAGGTCCGGGAACGACGAATGCCGGGGAGCTGTTTTTT.

The genes are TRBV19 and TRBJ2-7; D remains ambiguous. Germline lookup yields CDR1 LNHDA and CDR2 SQIVND (reference sequence). CDR3 size: 15 residues. V was shortened by 2 bases and J by 0 bases, with 11 bases between the two germline ends. The CDR3 protein is CASSIWSSSSYEQYF. CDR3 DNA: TGTGCCAGTAGTATATGGTCATCCAGCTCCTACGAGCAGTACTTC.

This clonotype was counted only a few times. This chain connects TRBV11-2 to TRBJ1-1; D gene uncertain. Germline loops: CDR1 SGHAT, CDR2 FQNNGV. This CDR3 has 15 residues. V was shortened by 0 bases and J by 0 bases, with 8 bases between the two germline ends. CDR3 in DNA: TGTGCCAGCAGCTTAGAATGGGTTATGAACACTGAAGCTTTCTTT. Translated: CASSLEWVMNTEAFF.

The chain combines TRBV4-1 with TRBJ2-5, with D perhaps TRBD1 (7 bases). The germline V gene encodes CDR1 MGHRA and CDR2 YSYEKL. The V end lost 3 bases, the J end lost 5 bases, and 16 bases lay between the germline ends. The CDR3 has 15 residues. The CDR3 region is CASSQAGQTTETQYF. The DNA for the CDR3 is TGCGCCAGCAGCCAGGCGGGACAGACCACCGAGACCCAGTACTTC.

The chain is built from TRBV5-5 and TRBJ2-5, with 11 nucleotides matching TRBD2. The germline V gene encodes CDR1 SGHKS and CDR2 YYEKEE (reference sequence). V lost 2 bases, J lost 1 base, and 10 bases stayed unmatched. This CDR3 comprises 18 residues. The CDR3, as DNA: TGTGCCAGCAGCTTAGGCGGGACTAGCGGAACCGCCCAAGAGACCCAGTACTTC. Encoded protein: CASSLGGTSGTAQETQYF.

This clonotype was seen many times. This CDR3 reads CASSAISYEQYF. The CDR3 region has the DNA TGTGCCAGCAGTGCCATCTCCTACGAGCAGTACTTC. This chain connects TRBV2 to TRBJ2-7; D uncertain. The germline CDR1 and CDR2 sequences are SNHLY and FYNNEI. V lost 4 bases to trimming and J lost 0 bases, with 4 bases between them. The CDR3 runs to 12 residues.

This clonotype has a handful of counts. The genes are TRBV6-1 and TRBJ1-6, with 10 nucleotides matching TRBD1. Germline CDR1 is MNHNS and CDR2 is SASEGT. J gave up 6 bases and V 7 bases, and 3 bases lay outside the gene matches. This CDR3 is built from 14 residues. The CDR3 bases are TGTGCCAGCAAAGGGGACAGGGGTAATTCACCCCTCCACTTT. This sequence encodes CASKGDRGNSPLHF.

The chain is built from TRBV14 and TRBJ2-7, with D uncertain. Germline CDR1 is SGHDN and CDR2 is FVKESK. The V and J ends lost 1 base and 3 bases respectively, with 13 bases between them. The CDR3 consists of 15 residues. CDR3: CASSQGPAFYYEQYF. CDR3 coding DNA: TGTGCCAGCAGCCAAGGCCCAGCCTTTTACTACGAGCAGTACTTC. Based on the CDR3 plus reference TRBV14 and TRBJ2-7, the full variable domain is EAGVTQFPSHSVIEKGQTVTLRCDPISGHDNLYWYRRVMGKEIKFLLHFVKESKQDESGMPNNRFLAERTGGTYSTLKVQPAELEDSGVYFCASSQGPAFYYEQYFGPGTRLTVT.

This clonotype was recorded only once. At one boundary the junction diverges from the germline segment, which might be a read error. The rearrangement uses TRBV11-2 and TRBJ2-7, with no clear D. Looked up from germline, CDR1 is SGHAT and CDR2 is FQNNGV. This CDR3 comprises 14 residues. This chain's CDR3 is CASILLQATYEQYF. CDR3 sequence (DNA): TGTGCCAGCATCTTACTGCAGGCTACCTACGAGCAGTACTTC.

This clonotype was observed many times. The rearrangement links TRBV7-8 to TRBJ1-5; D gene uncertain. Trimming pared 1 base from V and 5 bases from J, leaving 9 bases between. Looked up from germline, CDR1 is SGHVS and CDR2 is FQNEAQ. This CDR3 is built from 14 residues. CDR3 sequence: CASSLGIGDQPQHF. CDR3 DNA sequence: TGTGCCAGCAGCTTAGGGATTGGGGATCAGCCCCAGCATTTT.

The chain recombines TRBV7-8 with TRBJ2-5, with D perhaps TRBD2 (5 bases). Germline CDR1 reads SGHVS; CDR2 reads FQNEAQ. Between the trimmed V and J ends, which lost 1 base and 2 bases, there was a span of 8 bases. This CDR3 has 14 amino acids. Here the CDR3 DNA reads TGTGCCAGCAGCTTAGAGGAGGAGCAAGAGACCCAGTACTTC. Protein product: CASSLEEEQETQYF.

This chain uses TRBV28 with TRBJ1-5; D is perhaps TRBD1 (5 bases). V lost 8 bases, J lost 3 bases, and 8 bases lay in between. This CDR3 region has 12 residues. Looked up from germline, CDR1 is MDHEN and CDR2 is SYDVKM. The CDR3 region is CASRQNNQPQHF. Here the CDR3 DNA reads TGTGCCAGCCGACAGAACAATCAGCCCCAGCATTTT.

As DNA, the CDR3 is TGCGCCAGCGGAGGGGAGGGAGGGGGAGATACGCAGTATTTT. It specifies CASGGEGGGDTQYF. The chain carries TRBV10-2 and TRBJ2-3, with a tentative D call TRBD2 (7 bases). Between the trimmed V and J ends, which lost 8 bases and 5 bases, there was a span of 17 bases. Germline V gene sequence: CDR1 WSHSY, CDR2 SAAADI. This CDR3 is built from 14 residues.